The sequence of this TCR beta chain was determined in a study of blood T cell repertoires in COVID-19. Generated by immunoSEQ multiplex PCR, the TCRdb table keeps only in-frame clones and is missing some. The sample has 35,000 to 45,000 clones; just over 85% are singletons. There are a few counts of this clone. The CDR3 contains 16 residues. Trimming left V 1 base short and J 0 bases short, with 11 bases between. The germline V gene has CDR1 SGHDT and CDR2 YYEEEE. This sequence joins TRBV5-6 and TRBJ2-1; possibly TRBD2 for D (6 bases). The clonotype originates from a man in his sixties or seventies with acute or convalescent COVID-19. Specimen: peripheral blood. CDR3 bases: TGTGCCAGCAGCTTGAGGGCACTAGCCTCCTACAATGAGCAGTTCTTC. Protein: CASSLRALASYNEQFF.